Reported below is one T cell receptor (beta chain). The specificity of this receptor is unknown. Qualities for individual bases were not recorded, and no much larger clone is one base off. This specimen belongs to a study of shared clonotypes between healthy human individuals (TCRdb year 2020). As for the study more broadly: A couple of women and a few men aged 18 to 49 years were included in the cohort. To increase sequencing depth and limit assay-specific biases, TCR repertoire library preparation and sequencing were carried out by different laboratories using diverse techniques. Between about 0.8 and 9.5 billion PBMCs per donor were obtained by leukapheresis. Per donor, three plates each were used for CD4 naive and CD4 memory, two for CD8 naive, and one for CD8 memory. Blood TCR repertoires of about five healthy adults were deeply sequenced to estimate repertoire size and the extent of clonotype sharing between individuals.

Healthy HIV-negative adults with no recently reported acute infections or vaccinations were included as donors. All donors were Caucasian adults living in Nashville, Tennessee, USA. CD4+ T cells were enriched by magnetic negative selection; naive cells were then positively selected on CD45RA, and the negative fraction formed the memory subset. Blood was collected by leukapheresis, and PBMCs were isolated by Ficoll-Histopaque density gradient centrifugation and then cryopreserved in liquid nitrogen vapor phase. Purity and quantity of every magnetically sorted T cell population were checked by analytical flow cytometry. From each sorted fraction, genomic DNA was isolated and quantified by UV absorbance on a Nanodrop 2000c. Broad study findings and their caveats: Naive subsets generally had larger estimated clonotype richness than memory subsets. Clonotypes shared by all four sorted-subset donors showed higher generation probabilities than non-shared clonotypes. The small number of donors limited the genetic and exposure-history diversity represented. Sampling was restricted to blood, and TCR repertoires in tissue are likely to differ from TCR repertoires in blood. Pairwise subsampling led to the expectation that sequencing depth would affect the degree of clonotype sharing among donors. About 5% of naive CD4, roughly 3.6% of naive CD8, 2.3% of memory CD4, and about 0.4% of memory CD8 clonotypes were shared across a few donors. Even with the large sequencing depth, rarefaction of the sorted-subset datasets indicated that sequencing was incomplete.

TCR CDR3 regions were amplified from genomic DNA by multiplex PCR using the deep immunoSEQ assay. Genomic DNA extracted from each cell subset was distributed evenly over all wells of several immunoSEQ 96-well plates, and each plate served as one replicate. Each replicate PCR for sorted subsets received around 210 ng genomic DNA, equal to around 32,000 T cell genomes. Purified libraries were quantified with a Qubit 3.0 fluorometer, sized on a Bioanalyzer 2100, and re-quantified with the KAPA Library Quantification kit. A separate single-read 150-cycle Illumina NextSeq 550 flow cell was used to sequence each immunoSEQ 96-well plate. The published analysis was carried out like this. Because the immunoSEQ output held only junctional sequences and lacked quality scores, the filtering could not match the filtering applied to full-length reads. Sequences were annotated with PyIR, a Python wrapper for IgBLAST v1.9, using IMGT germline references to assign V/J genes and CDR3. Any read was removed if the V/J assignment was weak (E-value above 1e-6), the CDR3 was missing, or the read contained stop codons, out-of-frame junctions, or ambiguous translated residues. A V3J clonotype was defined by an identical inferred V gene, J gene, and CDR3 amino acid sequence. Percentage overlap between repertoires was calculated by dividing the number of shared unique clonotypes by the size of the smaller repertoire. Richness of each repertoire was evaluated using RTK rarefaction, the Chao1 estimator, and Recon v2.1 estimates of unobserved clonotypes. Generation probabilities were computed with OLGA for all TCRbeta clonotypes obtained by the gDNA method from a handful of donors. The source is immuneACCESS, and TCRdb retained only in-frame sequences with V and J called. Part of the clones is not carried over; for the studies checked, unresolved V genes explain less than half of this, and the remainder is unexplained. That table is the source of V, J and clone size, and D and trimming were worked out from the DNA. Across this sample there are roughly 2.5 million clones, with roughly nine tenths seen only once. The leading ten clones occupy around 0.15% of the sample.

The sequenced sample was naive CD4+ T cells sorted from blood. The cell subset or site label for this specimen denotes: CD45RA+ positively selected. The TCR originated in a man aged 18 to 30 in good health.

The CDR3 reads CAWSVKSRVTEAFF. The nucleotide sequence reads TGTGCCTGGAGTGTAAAAAGTAGGGTCACTGAAGCTTTCTTT. Rearrangement joined TRBV30 to TRBJ1-1, with the D gene too uncertain to name. The CDR3, cysteine through phenylalanine, is 14 amino acids long. Only CDR3 DNA remains: 42 bases, in frame from the first base. From the germline V gene (reference sequence), CDR1 is GTSNPN and CDR2 is SVGIG. V was cut back by 0 bases and J by 4 bases, leaving a gap of 12 bases between them.